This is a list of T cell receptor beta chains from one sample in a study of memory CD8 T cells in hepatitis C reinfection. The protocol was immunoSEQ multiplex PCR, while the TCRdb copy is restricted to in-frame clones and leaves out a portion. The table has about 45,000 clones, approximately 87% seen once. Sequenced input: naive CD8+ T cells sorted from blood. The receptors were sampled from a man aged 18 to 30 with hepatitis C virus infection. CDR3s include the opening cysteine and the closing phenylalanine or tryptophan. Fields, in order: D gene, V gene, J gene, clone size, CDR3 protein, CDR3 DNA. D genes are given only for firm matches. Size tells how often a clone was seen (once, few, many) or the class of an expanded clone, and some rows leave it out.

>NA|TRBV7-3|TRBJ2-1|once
CASSLGFGDYDEQFF
TGTGCCAGCAGCTTAGGATTCGGGGATTATGATGAGCAGTTCTTC
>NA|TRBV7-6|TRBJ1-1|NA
CASSLTGMDGAFF
TGTGCCAGCAGCTTAACGGGAATGGATGGAGCTTTCTTT
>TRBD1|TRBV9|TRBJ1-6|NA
CASSPRDRVSPLHF
TGTGCCAGCAGCCCTCGGGACAGGGTTTCACCCCTCCACTTT
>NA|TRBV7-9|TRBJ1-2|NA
CASSLGGNLPPFYGYTF
TGTGCCAGCAGCTTAGGGGGCAACCTGCCTCCCTTCTATGGCTACACCTTC
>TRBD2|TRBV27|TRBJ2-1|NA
CASSLSASGRPISYNEQFF
TGTGCCAGCAGTTTATCGGCTAGCGGGAGGCCTATCTCCTACAATGAGCAGTTCTTC
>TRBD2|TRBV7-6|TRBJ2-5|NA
CASSLDPSGPETQYF
TGTGCCAGCAGCTTAGATCCTAGCGGACCCGAGACCCAGTACTTC
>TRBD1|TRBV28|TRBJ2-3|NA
CASRGTGGTDTQYF
TGTGCCAGCAGAGGGACAGGGGGAACAGATACGCAGTATTTT
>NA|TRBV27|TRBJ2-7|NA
CASSWGRNYEQYF
TGTGCCAGCAGTTGGGGCAGAAACTACGAGCAGTACTTC
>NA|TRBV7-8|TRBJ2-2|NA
CASNWRTEGRRELFF
TGTGCCAGCAATTGGAGGACGGAGGGGAGGAGGGAGCTGTTTTTT
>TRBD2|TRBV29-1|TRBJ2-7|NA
CSVEDAGIAGGKYEQYF
TGCAGCGTTGAAGATGCGGGAATAGCGGGAGGGAAATACGAGCAGTACTTC
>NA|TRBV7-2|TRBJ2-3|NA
CASSLVPGGTDTQYF
TGTGCCAGCAGCTTAGTGCCCGGGGGCACAGATACGCAGTATTTT
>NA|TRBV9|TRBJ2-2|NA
CASSETGRNGELFF
TGTGCCAGCAGCGAAACAGGGCGGAACGGGGAGCTGTTTTTT
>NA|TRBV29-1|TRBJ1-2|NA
CSVEGQVAGYTF
TGCAGCGTTGAGGGGCAGGTCGCCGGCTACACCTTC
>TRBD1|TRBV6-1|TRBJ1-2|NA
CASSQGGGYGYTF
TGTGCCAGCAGCCAGGGGGGAGGCTATGGCTACACCTTC
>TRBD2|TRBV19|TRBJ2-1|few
CASSASGTKYNEQFF
TGTGCCAGTAGTGCCTCCGGGACTAAATACAATGAGCAGTTCTTC
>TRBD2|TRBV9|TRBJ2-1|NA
CASSFSGGASHEQFF
TGTGCCAGCAGCTTTAGCGGGGGGGCTTCCCATGAGCAGTTCTTC
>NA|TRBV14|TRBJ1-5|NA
CASSQEGGQPQHF
TGTGCCAGCAGCCAAGAAGGGGGTCAGCCCCAGCATTTT